This T cell receptor (beta chain) was captured by sequencing in a study of blood T cell repertoires in COVID-19. Study background: Sources were T cells, B-cell-depleted T cells, or PBMCs; the material itself was cDNA or gDNA.

Followed over time, Seattle patients had been enrolled while infection was active. V was pared by 3 bases and J by 0 bases, with 15 bases between. Germline V CDR1 and CDR2: LNHDA, SQIVND (reference sequence). The CDR3 has 16 amino acids. How the authors handled the data: Estimates of nucleated cell counts were drawn from the amplification of reference gene primers. Generated by immunoSEQ multiplex PCR, the TCRdb table keeps only in-frame clones and is missing some. From that table come the V and J calls and clone size; the DNA was used to work out D and trimming. Of around 140,000 clones in the sample, about nine tenths are singletons; the top ten hold 2.5% to 3%.

Sequenced input: peripheral blood. This chain uses TRBV19 with TRBJ2-7; no clear D gene. The TCR sequence derives from a human donor with COVID-19, enrolled during active disease. The donor label of this sample is uncertain. The CDR3 nucleotides are TGTGCCAGTAGTATTCCCGCCGGAGCAAGCTCCTACGAGCAGTACTTC. Translating it yields CASSIPAGASSYEQYF.